Listed below are T cell receptor beta chains from one sample, sequenced in a study of Graves' ophthalmopathy and Graves' hyperthyroidism. Each CDR3 protein is one row after TCRdb ran MiXCR on the multiplex PCR reads. The sample comprises 350,000 to 450,000 distinct CDR3 sequences, roughly 21% of which are singletons, and 3% rests with the top ten. Sequencing was carried out using peripheral blood. Source of these receptors: a woman between 18 and 29 years old with stable Graves' hyperthyroidism. The CDR3 runs from the conserved cysteine through the conserved F or W. A D gene is named only where the DNA matches it firmly. Size is omitted from some rows. Given values are once, few, many or a class for expanded clones.

j_gene	v_gene	abundance	d_gene	CDR3nt	CDR3aa
TRBJ1-1	TRBV12-3/TRBV12-4	many	NA	TGTGCCAGCAGTTTCAACAGGGCAACTGAAGCTTTCTTT	CASSFNRATEAFF
TRBJ2-4	TRBV7-2	NA	TRBD2	TGTGCCAGCAGCTTAGGGGGGGGAGGCAAAAACATTAAGTACTTC	CASSLGGGGKNIKYF
TRBJ1-1	TRBV29-1	many	NA	TGCAGCGTTGAAGACCCTGACAGGCATGGGACTGAAGCTTTCTTT	CSVEDPDRHGTEAFF
TRBJ2-7	TRBV11-2	many	NA	TGTGCCAGCAGCTTAAAGGGGACGGGGACCTACGAGCAGTACTTC	CASSLKGTGTYEQYF
TRBJ2-6	TRBV5-1	many	NA	TGCGCCAGCTCGCGCCTCCGGGACGGGACTCTCGGTGGGGCCAACGTCCTGACTTTC	CASSRLRDGTLGGANVLTF
TRBJ2-5	TRBV24-1	few	TRBD2	TGTGCCACCAGTGATTTGGGGGGGGAGGAGACCCAGTACTTC	CATSDLGGEETQYF
TRBJ2-7	TRBV6-2/TRBV6-3	many	TRBD1	TGTGCCAGCAGTTACCCGGGGACAGGGGGCGCATACGAGCAGTACTTC	CASSYPGTGGAYEQYF
TRBJ2-4	TRBV19	NA	NA	TGTGCCAGTAGTATCGACAAAATTCAGTACTTC	CASSIDKIQYF
TRBJ2-3	TRBV10-3	many	NA	TGTGCCATCAGTGAGGGAAGGACTGAAGATACGCAGTATTTT	CAISEGRTEDTQYF
TRBJ2-7	TRBV4-2	few	TRBD2	TGTGCCAGCAGCCAAGTGGCGGGGGGGCGTGAGCAGTACTTC	CASSQVAGGREQYF
TRBJ1-1	TRBV29-1	many	TRBD1	TGCAGCGTCCGAACAGGGGTCATGAACACTGAAGCTTTCTTT	CSVRTGVMNTEAFF
TRBJ2-7	TRBV12-3/TRBV12-4	many	TRBD2	TGTGCCAGCAGTTTTAGCGGGGGTCCTTATGAGCAGTACTTC	CASSFSGGPYEQYF
TRBJ2-7	TRBV7-3	NA	TRBD2	TGTGCCAGCAGCTACGCTAGCGGGAGCTCCTACGAGCAGTACTTC	CASSYASGSSYEQYF
TRBJ2-6	TRBV7-6	many	TRBD2	TGTGCCAGCAGCTTAGGACCTAGCGGGAGTCGTGGGGCCAACGTCCTGACTTTC	CASSLGPSGSRGANVLTF
TRBJ2-7	TRBV28	many	NA	TGTGCCAGCAGTCCGCTTGGGGGACGGGACGAGCAGTACTTC	CASSPLGGRDEQYF
TRBJ2-2	TRBV28	many	NA	TGTGCCAGCCTGGACAGCACGAACACCGGGGAGCTGTTTTTT	CASLDSTNTGELFF
TRBJ1-2	TRBV4-1	NA	NA	TGCGCCAGCAGCCAATCAAGGTCGGGTGGTGGCTACACCTTC	CASSQSRSGGGYTF
TRBJ2-7	TRBV6-1	many	TRBD2	TGTGCCAGCAACCCAGGGGGACTAGCGGGAGTTTGGTACGAGCAGTACTTC	CASNPGGLAGVWYEQYF
TRBJ2-7	TRBV20-1	many	TRBD2	TGCAGTGCGACGGCCGGGACTAACTCCTACGAGCAGTACTTC	CSATAGTNSYEQYF
TRBJ2-4	TRBV19	few	NA	TGTGCCAGAGATCGGAAGGACATTCAGTACTTC	CARDRKDIQYF
TRBJ1-1	TRBV12-3/TRBV12-4	NA	NA	TGTGCCAGCAGTTTAGCCAGGGTGAATGCTGAAGCTTTCTTT	CASSLARVNAEAFF
TRBJ2-7	TRBV27	NA	NA	TGTGCCACCCGCCCCGCAGGGCCTACCTACGAGCAGTACTTC	CATRPAGPTYEQYF
TRBJ2-7	TRBV9	many	NA	TGTGCCAGCAGCGCTCCTGGGGGCAGCCCCTACGAGCAGTACTTC	CASSAPGGSPYEQYF
TRBJ1-1	TRBV11-2	once	NA	TGTGCCAGCAGCTTCGGGACACCCTACACTGAAGCTTTCTTT	CASSFGTPYTEAFF
TRBJ2-2	TRBV7-8	many	NA	TGTGCCAGCAGCTTAGAAGAAATCGGGGAGCTGTTTTTT	CASSLEEIGELFF
TRBJ2-2	TRBV24-1	few	TRBD2	TGTGCCACCGCTAGCGGGGGGAACACCGGGGAGCTGTTTTTT	CATASGGNTGELFF
TRBJ2-2	TRBV12-3/TRBV12-4	many	TRBD1	TGTGCCAGCAGTTTCGCGACAGGGGGCACCGGGGAGCTGTTTTTT	CASSFATGGTGELFF
TRBJ1-5	TRBV28	NA	NA	TGTGCCAGCACCTCTGGCGGTCGGCGGGGTCAGCCCCAGCATTTT	CASTSGGRRGQPQHF
TRBJ1-1	TRBV7-9	many	TRBD1	TGTGCCAGCAGGAACATAGGACAGGCTAACACTGAAGCTTTCTTT	CASRNIGQANTEAFF
TRBJ2-7	TRBV2	many	NA	TGTGCCAGCAGGGGGGTACCTAGTGGGGAGCAGTACTTC	CASRGVPSGEQYF
TRBJ2-5	TRBV27	many	TRBD1	TGTGCCAGCAACAGGGGGTTACAAGAGACCCAGTACTTC	CASNRGLQETQYF
TRBJ2-5	TRBV18	few	NA	TGTGCCAGCTCACCCCTTTTGGGTCAACAAGAGACCCAGTACTTC	CASSPLLGQQETQYF
TRBJ1-1	TRBV15	many	NA	TGTGCCACCAGCAGAGGACCGGGCCCTGAAGCTTTCTTT	CATSRGPGPEAFF
TRBJ1-1	TRBV6-1	NA	NA	TGTGCCAGCAGTGGAATCACCGCGGGCACTGAAGCTTTCTTT	CASSGITAGTEAFF
TRBJ2-7	TRBV5-4	many	TRBD2	TGTGCCAGCAACGAAGCGGGAGGGCCTTACGACGAGCAGTACTTC	CASNEAGGPYDEQYF
TRBJ2-2	TRBV19	many	NA	TGTGCCAGTTGGACCGCCGGGGAGCTGTTTTTT	CASWTAGELFF
TRBJ2-3	TRBV30	NA	NA	TGTGCCTGGAGTGTTGCGGGAGATACGCAGTATTTT	CAWSVAGDTQYF
TRBJ1-1	TRBV14	many	NA	TGTGCCAGCAGCCAAGATTTGTGGGGCGGCGGCGGGAACACTGAAGCTTTCTTT	CASSQDLWGGGGNTEAFF
TRBJ2-2	TRBV20-1	NA	TRBD2	TGCAGTGCTAGTAGGGCTAGCGGCCCGAACACCGGGGAGCTGTTTTTT	CSASRASGPNTGELFF
TRBJ2-7	TRBV27	many	NA	TGTGCCGGACTCGGTGAGAGAGAGGGAATGGAGCGGTACTTC	CAGLGEREGMERYF
TRBJ1-2	TRBV2	many	NA	TGTGCCAGCAGTGAACGTAGCTATGGCTACACCTTC	CASSERSYGYTF
TRBJ2-7	TRBV12-3/TRBV12-4	many	TRBD1	TGTGCCAGCAGTTTAGCATACTTGGGACAGGCCTACGAGCAGTACTTC	CASSLAYLGQAYEQYF
TRBJ2-4	TRBV20-1	many	TRBD1	TGCAGTGCTTATACAGGGGTAGTGTGGGAAAACATTAAGTACTTC	CSAYTGVVWENIKYF
TRBJ2-7	TRBV6-5	many	NA	TGTGCCAGCAGTCCGGCCGGCGAGAAAAGGTACGAGCAGTACTTC	CASSPAGEKRYEQYF
TRBJ2-5	TRBV11-2	many	TRBD2	TGTGCCAGCAGCTTTAATCATCCGGGACTAGCGGGTTCAAGGGGGAAGACCCAGTACTTC	CASSFNHPGLAGSRGKTQYF
TRBJ2-4	TRBV28	once	NA	TGTGCCTCAAGGAGGGGGGCGACGAACATTCAGTACTTC	CASRRGATNIQYF